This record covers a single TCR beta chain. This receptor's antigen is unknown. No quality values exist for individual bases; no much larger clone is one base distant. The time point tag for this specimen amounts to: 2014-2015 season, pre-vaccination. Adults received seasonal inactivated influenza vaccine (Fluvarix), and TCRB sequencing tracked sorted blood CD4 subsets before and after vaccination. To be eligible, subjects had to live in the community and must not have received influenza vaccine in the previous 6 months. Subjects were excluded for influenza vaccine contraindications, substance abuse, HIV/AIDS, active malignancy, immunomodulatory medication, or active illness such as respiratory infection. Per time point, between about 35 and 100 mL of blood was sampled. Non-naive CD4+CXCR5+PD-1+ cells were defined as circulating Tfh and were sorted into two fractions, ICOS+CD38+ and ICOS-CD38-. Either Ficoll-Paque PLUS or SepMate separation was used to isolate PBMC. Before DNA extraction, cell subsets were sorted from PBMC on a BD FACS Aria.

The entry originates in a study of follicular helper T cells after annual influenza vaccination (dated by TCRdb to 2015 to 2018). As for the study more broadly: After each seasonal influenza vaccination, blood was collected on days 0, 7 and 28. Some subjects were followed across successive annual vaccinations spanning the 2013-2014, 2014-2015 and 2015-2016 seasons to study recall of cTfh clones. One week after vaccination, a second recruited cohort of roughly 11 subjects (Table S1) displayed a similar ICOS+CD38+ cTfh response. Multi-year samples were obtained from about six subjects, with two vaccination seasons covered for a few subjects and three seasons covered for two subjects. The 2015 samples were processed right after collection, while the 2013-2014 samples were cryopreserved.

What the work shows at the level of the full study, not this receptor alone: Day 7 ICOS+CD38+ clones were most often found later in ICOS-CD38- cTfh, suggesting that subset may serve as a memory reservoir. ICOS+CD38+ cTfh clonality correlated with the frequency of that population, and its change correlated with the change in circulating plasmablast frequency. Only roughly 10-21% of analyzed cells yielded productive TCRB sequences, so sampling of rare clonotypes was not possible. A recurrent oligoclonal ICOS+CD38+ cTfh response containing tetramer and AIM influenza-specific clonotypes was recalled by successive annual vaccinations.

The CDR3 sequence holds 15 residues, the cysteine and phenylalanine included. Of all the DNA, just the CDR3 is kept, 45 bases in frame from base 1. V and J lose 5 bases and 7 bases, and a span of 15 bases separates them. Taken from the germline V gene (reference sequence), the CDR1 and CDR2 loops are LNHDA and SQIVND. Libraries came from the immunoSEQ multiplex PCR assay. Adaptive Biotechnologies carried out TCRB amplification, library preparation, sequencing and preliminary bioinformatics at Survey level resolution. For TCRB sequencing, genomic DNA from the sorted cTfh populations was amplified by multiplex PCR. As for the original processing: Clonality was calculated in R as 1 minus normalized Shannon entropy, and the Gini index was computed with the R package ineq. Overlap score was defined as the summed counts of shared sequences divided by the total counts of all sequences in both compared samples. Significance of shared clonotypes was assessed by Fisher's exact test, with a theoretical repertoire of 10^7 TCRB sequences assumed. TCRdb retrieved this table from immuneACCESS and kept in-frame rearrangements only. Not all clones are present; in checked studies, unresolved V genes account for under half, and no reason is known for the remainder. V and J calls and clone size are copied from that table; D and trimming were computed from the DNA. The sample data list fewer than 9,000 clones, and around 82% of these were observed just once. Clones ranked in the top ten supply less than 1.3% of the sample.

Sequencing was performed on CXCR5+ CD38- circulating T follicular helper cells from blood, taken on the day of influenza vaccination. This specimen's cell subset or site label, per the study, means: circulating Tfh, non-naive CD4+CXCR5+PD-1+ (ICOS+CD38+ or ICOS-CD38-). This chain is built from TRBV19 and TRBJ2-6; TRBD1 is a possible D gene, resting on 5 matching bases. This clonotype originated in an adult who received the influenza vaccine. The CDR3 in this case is CASSATGLGANVLTF. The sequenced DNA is TGTGCCAGTAGTGCTACAGGCTTGGGAGCCAACGTCCTGACTTTC.